This T cell receptor (beta chain) was profiled in a study of T cell changes during pregnancy in multiple sclerosis. Data came from immunoSEQ multiplex PCR; TCRdb stores just in-frame clones and leaves some out. The sample records tens of thousands of clones, 90% to 95% being singletons. The germline CDR1 and CDR2 sequences are SGHRS and YFSETQ. V dropped 0 bases and J dropped 10 bases, with 17 bases sitting between them. The length of the CDR3 is 15 residues. The chain is built from TRBV5-1 and TRBJ1-5, with D possibly TRBD1 on 6 matching bases. Sequences were derived from CD4+ T cells from peripheral blood mononuclear cells, sampled after pregnancy. The clonotype originates from a female donor with multiple sclerosis, enrolled in a pregnancy study. CDR3 sequence: CASSLGPNRASPQHF. The CDR3 DNA is TGCGCCAGCAGCTTGGGACCCAACAGGGCCTCCCCCCAGCATTTT. The full variable domain, in which reference TRBV5-1 and TRBJ1-5 provide the parts outside the CDR3, is KAGVTQTPRYLIKTRGQQVTLSCSPISGHRSVSWYQQTPGQGLQFLFEYFSETQRNKGNFPGRFSGRQFSNSRSEMNVSTLELGDSALYLCASSLGPNRASPQHFGDGTRLSIL.